The 23 T cell receptor beta chains below all came from one sample that was sequenced in a study of cytomegalovirus exposure and HLA in healthy donors. PCR employed 60 Vbeta and 13 Jbeta primers. Libraries were prepared by immunoSEQ multiplex PCR; TCRdb keeps only in-frame clonotypes and omits some of them. The repertoire holds 65,000 to 70,000 clones, with 75% as singletons. The sample taken for sequencing was PBMCs. The receptors derive from a young woman in good health and CMV-seropositive.

The count of this clone is one. The gene calls are TRBV7-2 and TRBJ2-3, with 9 bases aligning to TRBD1. Trimming cost V 6 bases and J 7 bases; bases outside gene matches: 5. From germline, CDR1 is SGHTA and CDR2 FQGNSA. The CDR3 consists of 13 residues. This CDR3 is CASRTTGGHTQYF. The CDR3 coding sequence is TGTGCCAGCAGGACTACAGGGGGCCATACGCAGTATTTT.

The chain combines TRBV6-4 with TRBJ1-6, with D unclear. With 6 bases removed from V and 6 bases from J, the gap between germline ends came to 30 bases. In germline, CDR1 is MRHNA, CDR2 SNTAGT. CDR3 length: 20 amino acids. DNA of the CDR3: TGTGCCAGCAGCGAACCTCTTATGGACCGAAAACCAGGAGGTAATTCACCCCTCCACTTT. Its protein product is CASSEPLMDRKPGGNSPLHF.

The count of this clone is one. The chain recombines TRBV2 with TRBJ1-4, with 9 bases matching TRBD1. V was clipped by 5 bases and J by 5 bases; unmatched bases: 3. The CDR3 covers 14 residues. Germline CDR1 SNHLY, CDR2 FYNNEI. This CDR3 is CASSTGTGNEKLFF. Here the CDR3 DNA reads TGTGCCAGCAGTACCGGGACAGGGAATGAAAAACTGTTTTTT.

The V call is TRBV5-1, the J call TRBJ2-1, with 11 bases matching TRBD1. The CDR3 is made up of 18 amino acids. Germline V gene lookup returns CDR1 SGHRS and CDR2 YFSETQ. Trimming took 3 bases from V and 5 from J; bases not matched to a gene: 13. The CDR3 is CASSSDRGLLAGDNEQFF. The CDR3 DNA sequence: TGCGCCAGCAGCTCGGACAGGGGGCTACTAGCGGGCGACAATGAGCAGTTCTTC. Full variable domain (remainder filled in from reference TRBV5-1 and TRBJ2-1): KAGVTQTPRYLIKTRGQQVTLSCSPISGHRSVSWYQQTPGQGLQFLFEYFSETQRNKGNFPGRFSGRQFSNSRSEMNVSTLELGDSALYLCASSSDRGLLAGDNEQFFGPGTRLTVL.

This clone was observed once. The chain has TRBV18 and TRBJ2-1; 9 bases match TRBD1. There are 17 residues in the CDR3. Germline V gene data show CDR1 as KGHSH and CDR2 as LQKENI. V lost 1 base and J lost 2; bases outside the gene matches: 6. DNA for the CDR3: TGTGCCAGCTCACCACTGGGAGGGACAGGGACCTACAATGAGCAGTTCTTC. Translation gives CASSPLGGTGTYNEQFF.

This clone has just a few counts. J is TRBJ2-3 and V is TRBV4-1; 8 nucleotides line up with TRBD2. Trimming cost V 0 bases and J 6 bases; bases outside gene matches: 11. The CDR3 runs to 17 residues. Germline lookup yields CDR1 MGHRA and CDR2 YSYEKL. The CDR3: CASSQDRPGGSRDTQYF. DNA of the CDR3: TGCGCCAGCAGCCAAGATCGACCGGGAGGGTCGAGGGATACGCAGTATTTT.

This clone was seen a few times. The V call is TRBV5-1, the J call TRBJ2-3; perhaps TRBD2 as D (6 bases). The length of the CDR3 is 15 residues. V lost 4 bases, J lost 6 bases, and 18 bases lay in between. Per the germline V gene, CDR1 is SGHRS and CDR2 is YFSETQ. The CDR3, as DNA: TGCGCCAGCAGCGCCGGGGGTCCCACCTCTGATACGCAGTATTTT. Amino acid sequence: CASSAGGPTSDTQYF.

The V gene is TRBV7-6, the J gene TRBJ2-3, with 7 nucleotides matching TRBD2. V shed 5 bases, J shed 1 base, and the junction held 6 bases outside the gene matches. The CDR3 runs to 15 residues. Per the germline V gene, CDR1 is SGHVS and CDR2 is FNYEAQ. CDR3 sequence reads: CASSPGLDGTDTQYF. The CDR3 nucleotides are TGTGCCAGCAGCCCCGGACTAGACGGCACAGATACGCAGTATTTT.

The rearrangement uses TRBV14 and TRBJ1-2, with D perhaps matching TRBD1 (5 bases). CDR3 length equals 15 residues. Germline CDR1 is SGHDN and CDR2 is FVKESK. The germline V and J ends were trimmed by 0 bases and 6 bases, with 14 bases remaining between them. CDR3 sequence reads: CASSQDATDSDGYTF. CDR3 DNA: TGTGCCAGCAGCCAAGATGCGACAGACTCGGATGGCTACACCTTC.

V and J are TRBV30 and TRBJ1-5, with 8 bases matching TRBD1. V shed 4 bases, J shed 8 bases, and the junction held 10 bases outside the gene matches. The germline V gene has CDR1 GTSNPN and CDR2 SVGIG (reference sequence). CDR3 length: 14 residues. CDR3 in amino acids: CAWTSGGASEPQHF. For the CDR3, the DNA is TGTGCCTGGACTTCAGGGGGCGCGAGTGAGCCCCAGCATTTT.

CDR3 loop: CASSLRGLALNTGELFF. The CDR3 DNA reads TGTGCCAGCAGCTTGAGGGGACTAGCCCTGAACACCGGGGAGCTGTTTTTT. This chain connects TRBV5-4 to TRBJ2-2; 9 bases align to TRBD2. Germline trimming cut 1 base from V and 1 base from J; bases unmatched to any gene: 5. CDR1 is SGHNT, CDR2 YYREEE, per germline (reference sequence). The CDR3 is 17 residues long.

V and J are TRBV19 and TRBJ2-5, with TRBD2 matching over 13 bases. Germline V gene data show CDR1 as LNHDA and CDR2 as SQIVND (reference sequence). The CDR3 consists of 13 residues. V lost 10 bases, J lost 5 bases, and 4 bases stayed unmatched. CDR3 coding DNA: TGTGCCACGGGACTAGCGGGATTTGAGACCCAGTACTTC. As protein: CATGLAGFETQYF.

V usage is TRBV9 and J usage is TRBJ1-2; 7 bases are shared with TRBD1. V shed 7 bases, J shed 3 bases, and the junction held 6 bases outside the gene matches. Germline V CDR1 and CDR2: SGDLS, YYNGEE. This CDR3 has 13 amino acids. CDR3 sequence: CASGLGTDYGYTF. Here the CDR3 DNA reads TGTGCCAGCGGCCTGGGGACAGACTATGGCTACACCTTC.

This clone is a singleton in its sample. V usage is TRBV11-2 and J usage is TRBJ2-7, with TRBD2 matching over 9 bases. CDR3 size: 17 residues. Germline loops: CDR1 SGHAT, CDR2 FQNNGV. Losses at the gene ends were 1 base for V and 0 bases for J; bases not matched to a gene: 7. The CDR3 loop reads CASSLGRGLASSYEQYF. The CDR3 bases are TGTGCCAGCAGCTTAGGGAGGGGACTAGCTTCCTCCTACGAGCAGTACTTC.

This clone came up once. J is TRBJ2-7 and V is TRBV20-1; 7 bases match TRBD1. V was clipped by 5 bases and J by 4 bases; unmatched bases: 2. Germline CDR1 reads DFQATT; CDR2 reads SNEGSKA (reference sequence). The CDR3 is 11 amino acids. CDR3 nucleotide sequence: TGCAGTGCTCGACAGGGTTACGAGCAGTACTTC. It encodes CSARQGYEQYF.

The V and J genes are TRBV27 and TRBJ2-7, with 9 positions matching TRBD1. The CDR3 contains 15 residues. J was trimmed by 0 bases and V by 5 bases; bases with no gene match: 5. CDR1 is MNHEY and CDR2 is SMNVEV in the germline V gene (reference sequence). As DNA, the CDR3 is TGTGCCAGCAGTATAGGACAGGGGTTCTCCTACGAGCAGTACTTC. Translation gives CASSIGQGFSYEQYF.

V gene TRBV28 combines with J gene TRBJ2-7, with 10 bases aligning to TRBD2. V was clipped by 3 bases and J by 0 bases; unmatched bases: 5. Germline CDR1 reads MDHEN; CDR2 reads SYDVKM. CDR3 length: 16 amino acids. CDR3 in amino acids: CASSFPSGSPSYEQYF. The CDR3 nucleotides read TGTGCCAGCAGTTTTCCTAGCGGGAGCCCCTCCTACGAGCAGTACTTC.

The chain combines TRBV19 with TRBJ2-2, with TRBD1 identical over 9 bases. Per germline, CDR1 LNHDA and CDR2 SQIVND (reference sequence). The CDR3 is 14 amino acids. After removal of 5 bases from V and 7 bases from J, the junction contained 5 bases not matched to a gene. CDR3 sequence (DNA): TGTGCCAGTAGTCTACAGGGGGCTGGCGGGGAGCTGTTTTTT. Translation: CASSLQGAGGELFF. Complete variable domain (other parts from reference TRBV19 and TRBJ2-2): DGGITQSPKYLFRKEGQNVTLSCEQNLNHDAMYWYRQDPGQGLRLIYYSQIVNDFQKGDIAEGYSVSREKKESFPLTVTSAQKNPTAFYLCASSLQGAGGELFFGEGSRLTVL.

Of note for this clone: Germline and junction disagree at one end, which may indicate a read error. The rearrangement uses TRBV20-1 and TRBJ1-2; 7 bases are shared with TRBD1. Germline lookup yields CDR1 DFQATT and CDR2 SNEGSKA (reference sequence). The CDR3 extends over 11 amino acids. The CDR3 DNA is TGTGGGACAGAGATGAGCTATGGCTACACCTTC. This sequence encodes CGTEMSYGYTF.

The CDR3 spells CASRFDRGYEKLFF. CDR3 sequence (DNA): TGTGCCAGCAGGTTCGACAGGGGGTATGAAAAACTGTTTTTT. This sequence joins TRBV2 and TRBJ1-4; 9 bases map to TRBD1. Trimming cost V 6 bases and J 6 bases; bases outside gene matches: 5. Germline V gives CDR1 SNHLY, CDR2 FYNNEI. The CDR3 has 14 amino acids.

The rearrangement joins TRBV7-6 to TRBJ1-1, with TRBD1 as a possible D gene (5 bases). Trimming left V 1 base short and J 2 bases short, with 20 bases between. Germline V gene lookup returns CDR1 SGHVS and CDR2 FNYEAQ. This CDR3 contains 18 residues. The CDR3 DNA follows: TGTGCCAGCAGCTTAGATTCAGTGGTAGGCAGGGATAACACTGAAGCTTTCTTT. Translating gives CASSLDSVVGRDNTEAFF.

The chain employs TRBV2 and TRBJ2-1, with D perhaps TRBD2 (6 bases). CDR3 size: 12 residues. V dropped 9 bases and J dropped 5 bases, with 11 bases sitting between them. Germline CDR1 is SNHLY and CDR2 is FYNNEI. The CDR3 loop reads CASRRADNEQFF. The DNA of the CDR3 is TGTGCCAGTCGGAGGGCTGACAATGAGCAGTTCTTC.

The genes are TRBV11-3 and TRBJ1-1; the D gene is possibly TRBD1 (6 bases). V was trimmed by 1 base and J by 5 bases, leaving 11 bases between them. The CDR3 spans 14 residues. Germline assignment: CDR1 SGHNT and CDR2 YENEEA. The CDR3: CASSLGQGRTEAFF. The CDR3 nucleotides are TGTGCCAGCAGCTTAGGGCAGGGGCGGACTGAAGCTTTCTTT.